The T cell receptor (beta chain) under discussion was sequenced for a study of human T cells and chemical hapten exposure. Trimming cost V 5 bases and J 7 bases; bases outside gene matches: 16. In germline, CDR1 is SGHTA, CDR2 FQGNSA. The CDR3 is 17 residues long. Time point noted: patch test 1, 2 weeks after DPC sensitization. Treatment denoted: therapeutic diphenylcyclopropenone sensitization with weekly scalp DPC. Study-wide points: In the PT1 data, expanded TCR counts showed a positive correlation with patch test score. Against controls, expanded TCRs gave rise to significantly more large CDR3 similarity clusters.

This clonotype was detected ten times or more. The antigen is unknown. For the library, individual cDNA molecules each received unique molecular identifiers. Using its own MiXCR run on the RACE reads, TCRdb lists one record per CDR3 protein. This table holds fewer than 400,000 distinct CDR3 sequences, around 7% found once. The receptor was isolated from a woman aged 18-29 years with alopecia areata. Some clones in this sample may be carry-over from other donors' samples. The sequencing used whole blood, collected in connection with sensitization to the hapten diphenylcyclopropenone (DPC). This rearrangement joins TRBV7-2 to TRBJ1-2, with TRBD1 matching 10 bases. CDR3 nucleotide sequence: TGTGCCAGCAGCATTATGGGACCGGGACAGGGGTTCGGTGGCTACACCTTC. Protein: CASSIMGPGQGFGGYTF.